This T cell receptor (beta chain) was sequenced for a study of CD8 T cells in Susac syndrome (dated by TCRdb to the late 2010s). Broadly, across the study: Of the Susac syndrome patients who were sequenced, fewer than 10 were in clinical remission while six had clinically active disease. At blood withdrawal, Susac syndrome patients were either therapy-naive, taking corticosteroids (in some cases with IVIg as well), or taking IVIg alone. Repertoire sequencing was used to test whether CD8+ T cell activation and differentiation in Susac syndrome was antigen driven. CD8+ T cell repertoire clonality was compared between about a dozen healthy donors, around 14 Susac syndrome patients and 15 multiple sclerosis patients.

RNA was extracted using the RNeasy kit, and roughly 0.5 to 1 ug of the RNA was reverse transcribed with random hexamers. The immunoSEQ multiplex PCR assay, covering 54 Vbeta and 13 Jbeta segments, was used to amplify TCR beta CDR3 regions. To correct PCR amplification bias, a synthetic template baseline was used for both primer optimization and computational correction. The source study handled its data this way. Reads were annotated to V, D and J genes per IMGT and analyzed with immunoSEQ Analyzer, keeping only productive sequences. To calculate clonality, Shannon entropy was normalized by log2 of the number of productive unique sequences and then subtracted from one. For each patient and control, public and private clones were evaluated within the 100 most prevalent clones. Clones were defined as Susac-specific if absent from the healthy and MS cohorts, from 1052 published viral clones and from other ImmuneACCESS disease sequences. The public reads were quality trimmed at Q25 with fastp and then assembled into clones with MiXCR by TCRdb, keeping productive beta chains. A single entry per CDR3 protein holds the most common genes and DNA from its merged rows. These V and J calls originate from TCRdb's pipeline instead of the authors' own analysis. Across this sample there are around 130,000 distinct CDR3 sequences, with roughly 94% seen only once. Jointly, the top ten make up about 0.27% of the sample.

In regard to this clonotype: No antigen is known for it. No base quality values were provided; no much bigger clone lies one nucleotide off.

The investigation overall reported the following: Over 15 Susac-specific public clones were identified in the total CD8+ repertoire, and four or five Susac-specific public clones were identified in the CD8+ TEMRA repertoire. The study acknowledged that relatively few individuals were included in the TCR sequencing and HLA analysis. CD8+ repertoires in Susac syndrome showed clonal expansion, which was highest in CD8+ TEMRA cells and was greater in clinically active patients than in remitting patients.

Based on the germline V gene, the CDR1 and CDR2 sequences are MGHDK and SYGVNS. After removal of 9 bases from V and 1 base from J, the junction retains 4 bases not matched to a gene. The CDR3 sequence holds 14 residues, the cysteine and phenylalanine included. CDR3 DNA is the only sequence kept; it has 42 bases, read in frame from the first base. Peripheral blood CD8+ and CD4+ T cells from healthy donors, Susac syndrome patients and multiple sclerosis patients were profiled by high-throughput TCR beta sequencing. Recently defined diagnostic criteria for definite or probable disease were met by the Susac syndrome patients. CD8+ TEMRA cells were enriched by FACS, while bulk CD8+ and CD4+ T cells were purified by magnetic negative isolation. Blood was drawn into EDTA tubes, processed within 24 hours, and PBMCs were isolated by density gradient centrifugation. PBMCs destined for TCR sequencing were cryopreserved in liquid nitrogen and later thawed in a 37 °C water bath. The sorted or isolated CD4+, CD8+ and CD8+ TEMRA cells reached a purity of at least 90%.

The chain is assembled from TRBV25-1 and TRBJ2-3; TRBD2 aligns with 10 central bases. Sequencing used CD8+ T cells from PBMCs. The TCR originated in a human donor with Susac syndrome. The CDR3 is CASGTSVGTDTQYF. The DNA reads as follows: TGTGCCAGTGGGACTAGCGTGGGCACAGATACGCAGTATTTT.